This T cell receptor beta chain emerged from a study of T cell responses to AZD1222 COVID-19 vaccine. Study-wide results and limits: Nearly half of unique spike-specific TCRs reportedly avoided B.1.351 and B.1.1.7 mutated regions. No repertoire was sampled before or during the peak T cell response, only after it. Spike-specific TCR breadth and depth rose after two AZD1222 doses.

TCRdb keeps only in-frame clones here, not all; method: immunoSEQ multiplex PCR. In the table there are some 160,000 clones, 91% of which are singletons. As for this clone: Its antigen is not known.

The sequencing here drew on peripheral blood, taken on day 0 of AZD1222 vaccination. The TCR comes from an adult in good health.

In DNA, the CDR3 is TGTGCCTGGAGTGTAAGGAGCTCTGGAAACACCATATATTTT. It codes for CAWSVRSSGNTIYF. The chain joins TRBV30 to TRBJ1-3; no clear D gene. The CDR3 loop spans 14 amino acids. Germline CDR1 GTSNPN, CDR2 SVGIG (reference sequence). The V gene lost 0 bases and the J gene lost 0 bases, with 6 bases spanning the gap.